A selection of T cell receptor beta chains follows, all from one sample in a study of control samples from healthy donors and cancer patients. Some clones are missing from TCRdb's copy, which holds only in-frame ones; the method was immunoSEQ multiplex PCR. This table has 10,000 to 15,000 clones, approximately 90% appearing once. Sequenced material: formalin-fixed, paraffin-embedded tissue. The source is a male donor with melanoma. Both conserved end residues are part of each CDR3. D genes are given only for firm matches. Rows may omit the clone size; those that give it use once, few, many or a size class.

d_gene	j_gene	abundance	v_gene	CDR3aa	CDR3nt
-	TRBJ2-3	-	TRBV7-9	CASPPQSSAHRYTDTQYF	TGTGCCAGCCCCCCCCAGAGTTCAGCGCACAGATACACAGATACGCAGTATTTT
-	TRBJ1-3	-	TRBV7-9	CASSGRESSGNTIYF	TGTGCCAGCTCGGGCAGGGAGAGCTCTGGAAACACCATATATTTT
TRBD1	TRBJ1-3	once	TRBV29-1	CSVRGTGGNTIYF	TGCAGCGTGAGAGGGACAGGGGGAAACACCATATATTTT
TRBD2	TRBJ2-2	few	TRBV7-9	CASSFGLAGGPGELFF	TGTGCCAGCAGCTTCGGACTAGCGGGAGGGCCCGGGGAGCTGTTTTTT
-	TRBJ2-7	-	TRBV5-8	CASSPQGKYEQYF	TGTGCCAGCAGCCCCCAGGGGAAATACGAGCAGTACTTC
TRBD1	TRBJ2-3	once	TRBV9	CASSAPGTGDPLDTQYF	TGTGCCAGCAGCGCCCCCGGGACAGGGGATCCCTTAGATACGCAGTATTTT
-	TRBJ2-7	-	TRBV10-3	CAIGGQNDEQYF	TGTGCCATCGGAGGACAAAATGACGAGCAGTACTTC
TRBD1	TRBJ2-3	-	TRBV19	CASSPDRVRADTQYF	TGTGCCAGTAGCCCAGACAGGGTTCGGGCAGATACGCAGTATTTT
-	TRBJ2-6	-	TRBV19	CASSSKTGLSGANVLTF	TGTGCCAGTAGTTCCAAGACAGGCCTCTCTGGGGCCAACGTCCTGACTTTC
TRBD2	TRBJ2-1	-	TRBV6-2/TRBV6-3	CASSYFQIGYSGSPTYNEQFF	TGTGCCAGCAGTTACTTTCAAATCGGTTATAGCGGGAGCCCCACCTACAATGAGCAGTTCTTC
TRBD1	TRBJ1-2	-	TRBV15	CATSRVRQGARGYTF	TGTGCCACCAGCAGAGTGCGACAGGGGGCGCGTGGCTACACCTTC
TRBD1	TRBJ1-6	-	TRBV2	CASVGDRLNSPLHF	TGTGCCAGCGTAGGGGACAGACTCAATTCACCCCTCCACTTT
TRBD2	TRBJ2-3	-	TRBV9	CASRLAGSSTDTQYF	TGTGCCAGCAGGTTAGCGGGATCGAGCACAGATACGCAGTATTTT
-	TRBJ1-2	-	TRBV28	CASSPPGLQVDNYGYTF	TGTGCCAGCAGTCCACCGGGACTCCAGGTGGATAACTATGGCTACACCTTC
-	TRBJ2-5	-	TRBV3-1/TRBV3-2	CASSQDRSVGTQYF	TGTGCCAGCAGCCAAGATCGGTCGGTTGGGACCCAGTACTTC
-	TRBJ2-4	-	TRBV7-2	CASSFQSFGGLDF	TGTGCCAGCAGCTTCCAATCTTTCGGAGGCCTGGACTTC
-	TRBJ2-3	-	TRBV7-9	CASSLVGSADTQYF	TGTGCCAGCAGCTTAGTCGGGAGTGCAGATACGCAGTATTTT
TRBD1	TRBJ1-2	once	TRBV6-2/TRBV6-3	CASSKGQGNYGYTF	TGTGCCAGCAGTAAGGGACAGGGGAACTATGGCTACACCTTC
-	TRBJ1-2	-	TRBV19	CASRPRRNLYGYTF	TGTGCCAGTAGACCGAGACGGAATCTCTATGGCTACACCTTC
-	TRBJ2-1	-	TRBV27	CASSLNHNEQFF	TGTGCCAGCAGTCTAAATCACAATGAGCAGTTCTTC
-	TRBJ2-1	-	TRBV3-1/TRBV3-2	CASTKSNEQFF	TGTGCCAGCACCAAAAGTAATGAGCAGTTCTTC
-	TRBJ2-1	once	TRBV7-3	CASSALTRNEQFF	TGTGCCAGCAGCGCCCTGACGCGCAATGAGCAGTTCTTC
-	TRBJ2-1	-	TRBV3-1/TRBV3-2	CASSQDQNEQFF	TGTGCCAGCAGCCAAGACCAGAATGAGCAGTTCTTC
TRBD1	TRBJ2-5	-	TRBV6-1	CASSGRRTGGGGLQETQYF	TGTGCCAGCAGTGGGAGAAGAACAGGGGGTGGGGGGCTCCAAGAGACCCAGTACTTC
-	TRBJ1-1	-	TRBV3-1/TRBV3-2	CASSPRRDRTEAFF	TGTGCCAGCAGCCCACGCAGGGATCGGACTGAAGCTTTCTTT
-	TRBJ2-3	-	TRBV21-1	CARVREGQSPTDTQYF	TGTGCCAGGGTTCGGGAGGGCCAGTCCCCCACAGATACGCAGTATTTT
-	TRBJ1-5	-	TRBV12-3/TRBV12-4	CASSPQWDQPQHF	TGTGCCAGCAGCCCTCAGTGGGATCAGCCCCAGCATTTT
-	TRBJ1-5	once	TRBV15	CATSTRGSGNQPQHF	TGTGCCACCAGCACCCGGGGCTCGGGGAATCAGCCCCAGCATTTT